This note documents a single TCR beta chain sequence. Antigen: not known. This sample is part of a study of somatic mutations in cytotoxic T cells in rheumatoid arthritis. The study's findings and limits: The authors did not adjust the slight TRBV07 underrepresentation in rheumatoid arthritis patients for multiple comparisons.

V shed 2 bases, J shed 2 bases, and the junction held 5 bases outside the gene matches. Germline V gene sequence: CDR1 SGHNT, CDR2 YYREEE (reference sequence). The CDR3 length is 15 residues. TCRdb keeps only in-frame clones here, not all; method: immunoSEQ multiplex PCR. The sample has approximately 20,000 clones, about three quarters seen once. Source material: CD8+ T cells sorted from blood. The sequence was collected from an adult with rheumatoid arthritis. The chain carries TRBV5-4 and TRBJ2-7; 9 nucleotides align to TRBD1. This CDR3 reads CASSFTGGPAYEQYF. CDR3 nucleotides: TGTGCCAGCAGCTTTACAGGGGGCCCTGCCTACGAGCAGTACTTC.